This T cell receptor beta chain was observed in a study of T cells in Graves' hyperthyroidism and ophthalmopathy. Study-wide points: The model anticipated ophthalmopathy a median about 6.5 months pre-onset. Expanded thyroid clonotypes (above 0.001) were mostly also found in blood.

Notes on this clonotype: The antigen is undetermined.

CDR3 length equals 11 residues. The V gene's germline CDR1 is DFQATT and CDR2 SNEGSKA (reference sequence). Trimming removed 5 bases at V and 7 bases at J, with 11 bases between. Exclusions: uncontrolled infection, other autoimmune disease, pregnancy, lactation. From RNA transcripts, TCR beta CDR3 regions were amplified. HTBI primers were the set used in a first-round RT-PCR of the TCR CDR3. TCRdb reanalysed the multiplex PCR reads using MiXCR and keeps one entry per CDR3 protein. The sample lists 550,000 to 650,000 distinct CDR3 sequences, 14% occurring once. The sequence derives from a woman aged 40 to 50 with Graves' hyperthyroidism. V and J are TRBV20-1 and TRBJ1-1, with D unclear. Sequences were obtained from blood. CDR3 region: CSAWNDIEAFF. The DNA for the CDR3 is TGCAGTGCTTGGAACGACATTGAAGCTTTCTTT.